The 14 T cell receptor beta chains presented below share a single source sample, sequenced in a study of CD8 T cells in ankylosing spondylitis. Study findings and constraints: Under 10 highly homologous variants formed a TCR beta motif that appeared characteristic of ankylosing spondylitis blood.

These receptors' targets are unknown. Using its own MiXCR run on the 5' RACE reads, TCRdb lists one record per CDR3 protein. The sample has over 600,000 distinct CDR3 sequences, around 17% seen once; the top ten hold under 20%. The sequenced material came from blood, either unsorted or a sorted T cell fraction (not recorded which). The receptors derive from a male donor with ankylosing spondylitis.

This chain links TRBV10-3 with TRBJ1-5; 8 bases are shared with TRBD1. The CDR3 sequence is 17 residues long. Germline V lookup: CDR1 ENHRY, CDR2 SYGVKD. Trimming removed 0 bases from V and 4 bases from J; junction bases left unmatched: 8. The CDR3 sequence is CAISESTQGARNQPQHF. Here the CDR3 DNA reads TGTGCCATCAGTGAGTCCACCCAGGGGGCGCGAAATCAGCCCCAGCATTTT.

Turning to this clonotype: A junction end diverges from the germline sequence, so it may reflect a read error. The gene calls are TRBV7-2 and TRBJ2-5; D is uncertain. The length of the CDR3 is 13 residues. Looked up from germline, CDR1 is SGHTA and CDR2 is FQGNSA. The CDR3 region is CASTHFAAETHYF. The CDR3 nucleotides read TGTGCCAGCACCCATTTCGCTGCGGAGACCCATTACTTC.

This chain uses TRBV11-2 with TRBJ2-1, with a tentative D call TRBD1 (6 bases). The CDR3 has 18 amino acids. V was pared by 5 bases and J by 8 bases, with 28 bases between. From germline, CDR1 is SGHAT and CDR2 FQNNGV. The CDR3 region has the DNA TGTGCCAGCAGCCCACGGACAGCTTTTTATGGTGCCCAGGATGAGCAGTTCTTC. It specifies CASSPRTAFYGAQDEQFF.

This clonotype was detected only a few times. The rearrangement joins TRBV11-2 to TRBJ2-1; TRBD2 matches 10 bases. The CDR3 has 18 residues. The germline gives CDR1 SGHAT, CDR2 FQNNGV. Trimming cost V 2 bases and J 5 bases; bases outside gene matches: 12. CDR3 amino acids: CASSLRGAASGSNNEQFF. The CDR3 region has the DNA TGTGCCAGCAGCTTACGGGGCGCGGCTAGCGGGAGTAACAATGAGCAGTTCTTC.

A few counts support this clonotype. The chain joins TRBV3-1 to TRBJ2-1, with 8 bases matching TRBD1. The CDR3 extends over 17 amino acids. From germline, CDR1 is LGHDT and CDR2 YNNKEL (reference sequence). The junction had 10 bases not matched to a gene; V was cut back by 2 bases and J by 4 bases. The CDR3 reads CASSQQTTGGPYNEQFF. The CDR3 bases are TGTGCCAGCAGCCAACAAACTACAGGGGGACCATACAATGAGCAGTTCTTC.

This clonotype has a count of ten or more. The chain carries TRBV20-1 and TRBJ2-1; D remains ambiguous. With 3 bases removed from V and 7 bases from J, the gap between germline ends came to 4 bases. Per germline, CDR1 DFQATT and CDR2 SNEGSKA (reference sequence). The CDR3 runs to 10 residues. The CDR3 protein is CSASRNEQFF. CDR3 nucleotides: TGCAGTGCTAGTAGGAATGAGCAGTTCTTC.

V usage is TRBV3-1 and J usage is TRBJ2-7; D is perhaps TRBD1 (6 bases). CDR3 size: 17 residues. V was clipped by 3 bases and J by 2 bases, with 20 bases between them. Germline V CDR1 and CDR2: LGHDT, YNNKEL (reference sequence). The CDR3 nucleotides read TGTGCCAGCAGCCAGTCGCTCCGGGACATAATCACCTACGAGCAGTACTTC. Amino acids: CASSQSLRDIITYEQYF.

The chain employs TRBV9 and TRBJ2-1; no definite D call. The CDR3 extends over 12 amino acids. V was clipped by 0 bases and J by 12 bases, with 10 bases between them. Germline V CDR1 and CDR2: SGDLS, YYNGEE. CDR3 amino acids: CASSVDSGPQFF. CDR3 DNA: TGTGCCAGCAGCGTAGACAGTGGACCGCAGTTCTTC.

Ten or more counts support this clonotype. V usage is TRBV11-2 and J usage is TRBJ2-7, with TRBD1 matching 9 bases. This CDR3 is built from 15 residues. The J segment lost 3 bases and the V segment lost 3 bases, leaving 6 bases of the junction unmatched. In germline, CDR1 is SGHAT, CDR2 FQNNGV. The chain's CDR3 is CASSFGTGGGYEQYF. The CDR3 DNA follows: TGTGCCAGCAGCTTCGGAACAGGGGGCGGCTACGAGCAGTACTTC.

The genes are TRBV29-1 and TRBJ1-1; the D is unclear. This CDR3 is built from 10 residues. V was cut by 3 bases and J by 3 bases, with 2 bases left in between. Germline V gene sequence: CDR1 SQVTM, CDR2 ANQGSEA. The CDR3 coding sequence is TGCAGCGTTGAGGACACTGAAGCTTTCTTT. It is translated as CSVEDTEAFF.

The rearrangement joins TRBV18 to TRBJ1-1, with 7 bases aligning to TRBD1. V shed 6 bases and J 5 bases; nucleotides not matched to a gene: 18. CDR3 size: 17 residues. Germline V CDR1 and CDR2: KGHSH, LQKENI. The CDR3 coding sequence is TGTGCCAGCTCGCAGGGGGTGGGAGGCGCGTCGAAGACTGAAGCTTTCTTT. It encodes CASSQGVGGASKTEAFF.

In its sample, this clonotype was seen a few times. This chain joins TRBV10-3 and TRBJ2-5; D is uncertain. Trimming stripped 3 bases from V and 2 bases from J, with 10 bases between. Germline CDR1 reads ENHRY; CDR2 reads SYGVKD. The CDR3 has 14 residues. DNA of the CDR3: TGTGCCATCAGTGATGGAGTCAATCAAGAGACCCAGTACTTC. It specifies CAISDGVNQETQYF.

This clonotype was picked up a small number of times. The V call is TRBV5-1, the J call TRBJ2-1, with 9 positions matching TRBD2. This CDR3 is 16 amino acids long. The V segment lost 4 bases and the J segment 6 bases; nucleotides outside the gene matches: 11. In germline, CDR1 is SGHRS, CDR2 YFSETQ. DNA for the CDR3: TGCGCCAGCAGCCTGGCCGTACTAGCGGGCTCCAATGAGCAGTTCTTC. It codes for CASSLAVLAGSNEQFF.

This clonotype has more than one count but fewer than ten. V usage is TRBV20-1 and J usage is TRBJ2-2; D is unresolved. This CDR3 contains 15 residues. Trimming cost V 0 bases and J 1 base, with 9 bases left between them. Germline CDR1 is DFQATT and CDR2 is SNEGSKA (reference sequence). CDR3 DNA sequence: TGCAGTGCTAGAGATTTGCCAGAGAACACCGGGGAGCTGTTTTTT. Protein product: CSARDLPENTGELFF.